This T cell receptor beta chain was found in a study of blood T cell repertoires in COVID-19. About the study: The study drew acute and convalescent COVID-19 samples from the United States, Italy and Spain. PBMCs, B-cell-depleted T cells, or T cells provided the cDNA or gDNA that made up the material.

CDR3 size: 12 residues. Germline CDR1 and CDR2: MDHEN and SYDVKM. V lost 4 bases and J 5 bases, leaving 8 bases between the germline ends. In the original analysis: From reference gene primer amplification, estimates of nucleated cell counts were derived. The data were produced by immunoSEQ multiplex PCR, yet TCRdb's version contains in-frame clones alone and is incomplete. That table gives V, J and clone size, and the DNA gave D and trimming. The table records around 200,000 clones, around 85% of them present only once. The clonotype originates from a man aged 65 to 85 with active or convalescent COVID-19. Sequenced material: peripheral blood. This sequence joins TRBV28 and TRBJ1-2; D gene uncertain. The CDR3 loop reads CASSSFQYGYTF. Here the CDR3 DNA reads TGTGCCAGCAGTTCGTTCCAGTATGGCTACACCTTC.